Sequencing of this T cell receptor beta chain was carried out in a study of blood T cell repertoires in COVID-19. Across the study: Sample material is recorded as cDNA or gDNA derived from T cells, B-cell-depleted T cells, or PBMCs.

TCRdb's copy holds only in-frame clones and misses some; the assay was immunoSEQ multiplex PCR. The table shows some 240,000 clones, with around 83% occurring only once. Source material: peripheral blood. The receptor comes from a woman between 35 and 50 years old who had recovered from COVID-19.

CDR3 sequence reads: CASSTGPVERPQETQYF. As DNA, the CDR3 is TGTGCCAGCAGCACGGGTCCGGTGGAGCGGCCTCAAGAGACCCAGTACTTC. V is TRBV21-1 and J is TRBJ2-5; the DNA was not compared with TRBD2, the D call given in the table. TRBV21-1 constitutes a pseudogene. The CDR3 has 17 amino acids.